This T cell receptor (beta chain) was found in a study of sequential checkpoint blockade in melanoma. Study information: Arm A got nivolumab then ipilimumab; arm B the reverse, 1:1.

Treatment: randomized to nivolumab then ipilimumab (arm A) or the reverse (arm B). CDR1 is MDHEN and CDR2 is SYDVKM in the germline V gene. The CDR3 loop spans 16 amino acids. V lost 3 bases, J lost 5 bases, and 13 bases stayed unmatched. The table came from immunoSEQ multiplex PCR; TCRdb's copy has only in-frame clones and leaves some out. Counted here are under 25,000 clones, just under 75% occurring once; the ten biggest clones make up about a fifth. Sequences were derived from CD8+ T cells sorted from blood (inferred from file names), sampled from a patient given nivolumab and ipilimumab in sequence. This sequence joins TRBV28 and TRBJ2-7, with 7 bases identical to TRBD1. The sequence derives from a human donor with melanoma. CDR3 nucleotide sequence: TGTGCCAGCAGTTTTGCTCCCGTGACAGGGATCAACGAGCAGTACTTC. It translates to CASSFAPVTGINEQYF.